This TCR beta chain was recovered during a study of blood T cell repertoires in COVID-19. Whole-study context: PBMCs, B-cell-depleted T cells, or T cells were the source of the cDNA or gDNA that made up the material.

Methods used by the authors: Amplification of reference gene primers provided the estimated nucleated cell counts. The method was immunoSEQ multiplex PCR; TCRdb's version includes in-frame clones alone and lacks a portion of them. V, J and clone size derive from that table, while D and trimming were established from the DNA sequence. The repertoire has 60,000 or so clones, 75% to 90% of them found once; the top ten carry roughly 10%. Trimming pared 4 bases from V and 4 bases from J, leaving 11 bases between. Germline CDR1 reads SEHNR; CDR2 reads FQNEAQ (reference sequence). The CDR3 is 13 residues long.

The receptor was isolated from a man aged 25-45 years with COVID-19, enrolled during active disease. Sequencing was carried out using peripheral blood. The V and J genes are TRBV7-9 and TRBJ2-7; D is possibly TRBD1 (6 bases). For the CDR3, the DNA is TGTGCCAGCAGCTACCGAGACAGGTACGAGCAGTACTTC. This gives the protein CASSYRDRYEQYF.